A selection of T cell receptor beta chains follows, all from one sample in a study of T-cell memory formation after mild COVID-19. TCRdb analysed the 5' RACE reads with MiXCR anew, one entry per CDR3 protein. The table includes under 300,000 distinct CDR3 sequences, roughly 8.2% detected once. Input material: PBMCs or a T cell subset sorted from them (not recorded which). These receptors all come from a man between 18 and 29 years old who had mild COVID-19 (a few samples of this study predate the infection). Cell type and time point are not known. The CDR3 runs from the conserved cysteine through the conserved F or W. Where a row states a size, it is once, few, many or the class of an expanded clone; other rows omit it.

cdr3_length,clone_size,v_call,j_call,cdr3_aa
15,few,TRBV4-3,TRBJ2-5,CASSLSTSGQETQYF
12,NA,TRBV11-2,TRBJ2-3,CASSLFQGTQYF
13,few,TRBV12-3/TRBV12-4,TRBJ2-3,CASRRRAGGTQYF
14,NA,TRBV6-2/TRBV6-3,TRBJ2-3,CASSYLRNTDTQYF
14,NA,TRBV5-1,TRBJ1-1,CASSLGGTNTEAFF
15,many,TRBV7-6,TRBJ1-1,CASSLDASGDTEAFF
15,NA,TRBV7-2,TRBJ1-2,CASRKTGGWNYGYTF
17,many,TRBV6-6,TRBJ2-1,CASSYSSTGGIYNEQFF
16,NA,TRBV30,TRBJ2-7,CAGRGTPEHSDYEQYF
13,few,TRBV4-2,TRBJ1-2,CASSQDQAVGYTF
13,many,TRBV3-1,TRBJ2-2,CASSQGEAGELFF
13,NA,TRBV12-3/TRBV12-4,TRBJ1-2,CASSSFINYGYTF
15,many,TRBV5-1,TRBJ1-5,CASSVGTGYGQPQHF
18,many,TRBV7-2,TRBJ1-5,CASSLRSGGAHSNQPQHF
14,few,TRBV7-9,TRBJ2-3,CASSLGLHTDTQYF
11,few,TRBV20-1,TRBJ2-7,CSARFAIQQYF
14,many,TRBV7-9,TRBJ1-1,CASSPGGVNTEAFF
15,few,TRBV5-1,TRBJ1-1,CASSPGDRANTEAFF
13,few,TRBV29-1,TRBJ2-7,CSVGRVSESEQYF
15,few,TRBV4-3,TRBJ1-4,CASSQGRQGYEKLFF
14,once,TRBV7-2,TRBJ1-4,CASSLNRVNEKLFF
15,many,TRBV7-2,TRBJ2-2,CASSFGRRRAGELFF
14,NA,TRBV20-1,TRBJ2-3,CSARIGWGTDTQYF
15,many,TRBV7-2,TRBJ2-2,CASSLAVGGRGELFF
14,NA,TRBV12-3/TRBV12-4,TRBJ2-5,CASSLELTQETQYF
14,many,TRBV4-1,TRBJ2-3,CASSQGPESDTQYF
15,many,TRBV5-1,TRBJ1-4,CASSLALVSGEKLFF
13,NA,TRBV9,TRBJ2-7,CASSVGISYEQYF
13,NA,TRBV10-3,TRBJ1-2,CAIKARGQDGYTF
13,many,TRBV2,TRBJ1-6,CASSGDTYSPLHF
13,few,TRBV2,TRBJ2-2,CASRQRNTGELFF
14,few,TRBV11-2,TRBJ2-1,CASSLDRVRNEQFF
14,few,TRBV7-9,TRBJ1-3,CASRLTGNGNTIYF
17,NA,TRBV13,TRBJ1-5,CASSLGRADYSNQPQHF
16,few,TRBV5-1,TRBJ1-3,CASSLAGQGRGNTIYF
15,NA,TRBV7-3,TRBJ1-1,CASSSQGFPLTEAFF
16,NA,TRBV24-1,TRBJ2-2,CATSDRDRDGTGELFF
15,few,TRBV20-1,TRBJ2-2,CSARELEANTGELFF
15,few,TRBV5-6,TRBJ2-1,CASTSMDRAPNEQFF
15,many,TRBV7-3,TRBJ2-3,CASSGTGGFTDTQYF
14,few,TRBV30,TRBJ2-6,CAWSIRGGANVLTF
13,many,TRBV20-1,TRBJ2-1,CSAGTSGLNEQFF
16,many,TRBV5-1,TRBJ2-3,CASSLEGPTPGDTQYF
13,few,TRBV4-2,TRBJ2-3,CASSQGYSDTQYF
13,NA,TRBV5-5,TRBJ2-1,CASSEGTWNEQFF
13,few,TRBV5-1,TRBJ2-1,CASSLTAYNEQFF
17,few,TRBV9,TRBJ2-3,CASSPGVAGGVTDTQYF
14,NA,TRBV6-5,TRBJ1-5,CASSYGAGNQPQHF
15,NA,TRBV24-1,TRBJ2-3,CATSDSTELVDTQYF
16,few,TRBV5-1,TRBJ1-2,CASSFLGQASGYGYTF
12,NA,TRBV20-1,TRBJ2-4,CSAGLAKNIQYF
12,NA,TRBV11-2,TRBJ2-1,CASSPGGVEQFF
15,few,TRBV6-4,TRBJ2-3,CASSDGAGGADTQYF
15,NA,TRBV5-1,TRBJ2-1,CASSLVVAGINEQFF
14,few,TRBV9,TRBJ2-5,CASSGGTGRETQYF
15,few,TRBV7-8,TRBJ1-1,CASSATGGRGTEAFF
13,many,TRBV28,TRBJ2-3,CASTGPSGDTQYF
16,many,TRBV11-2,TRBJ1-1,CASSLGPIHRGNEAFF
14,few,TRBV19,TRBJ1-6,CASSLIRTNSPLHF